Each of the 21 T cell receptor beta chains below was sequenced from the same sample in a study of T cells in Graves' hyperthyroidism and ophthalmopathy. Amplified TCR beta CDR3 regions derived from RNA transcripts. The primer set for the first-round RT-PCR of the TCR CDR3 was HTBI. TCRdb passed the multiplex PCR reads through MiXCR, listing each CDR3 protein once. The data hold 550,000 to 650,000 distinct CDR3 sequences, with roughly 15% observed a single time. The specimen sequenced was blood. The receptor set was obtained from a woman between 35 and 50 years old with Graves' hyperthyroidism.

The V call is TRBV7-9, the J call TRBJ2-7; 7 bases map to TRBD2. This CDR3 spans 17 amino acids. The V and J ends lost 5 bases and 5 bases, in that order; junction bases with no gene match: 18. Germline loops: CDR1 SEHNR, CDR2 FQNEAQ (reference sequence). The CDR3 spells CASSPPSAGDPGHEQYF. The CDR3 DNA is TGTGCCAGCAGCCCCCCGTCGGCGGGAGATCCGGGCCACGAGCAGTACTTC.

This clonotype came up many times. This chain links TRBV27 with TRBJ1-2; 11 nucleotides line up with TRBD1. The trim removed 5 bases at V and 3 bases at J, leaving 11 bases unmatched. The CDR3 spans 17 residues. In germline, CDR1 is MNHEY, CDR2 SMNVEV (reference sequence). The CDR3 reads CASSQGTGGYLDYGYTF. The CDR3 DNA is TGTGCCAGCAGTCAGGGGACAGGGGGATATTTGGACTATGGCTACACCTTC.

This clonotype came up many times. V is TRBV6-1 and J is TRBJ2-1; unclear D gene. V lost 0 bases to trimming and J lost 7 bases, with 10 bases between them. The CDR3 sequence is 14 residues long. Germline loops: CDR1 MNHNS, CDR2 SASEGT. CDR3 protein: CASSEAGRTNEQFF. The CDR3 DNA follows: TGTGCCAGCAGTGAAGCGGGTAGGACGAATGAGCAGTTCTTC.

Written as DNA, the CDR3 is TGTGCCAGCACCATCACCGGTAGCTATGGCTACACCTTC. This codes for CASTITGSYGYTF. The rearrangement links TRBV6-1 to TRBJ1-2; D remains unclear. CDR3 size: 13 residues. The V gene lost 7 bases and the J gene lost 4 bases, with 13 bases spanning the gap. Germline V gene sequence: CDR1 MNHNS, CDR2 SASEGT.

In its sample, this clonotype was seen a few times. J is TRBJ2-1 and V is TRBV28; D gene uncertain. The CDR3 covers 15 residues. Trimming pared 6 bases from V and 2 bases from J, leaving 14 bases between. Germline V gene data show CDR1 as MDHEN and CDR2 as SYDVKM. The CDR3 reads CASRGPGRAYNEQFF. The DNA for the CDR3 is TGTGCCAGCAGAGGCCCGGGCCGTGCCTACAATGAGCAGTTCTTC.

The chain combines TRBV4-1 with TRBJ2-4, with 7 bases matching TRBD1. The germline CDR1 and CDR2 sequences are MGHRA and YSYEKL. With 3 bases clipped from V and 10 bases from J, the junction kept 12 bases outside the gene matches. This CDR3 is built from 15 residues. In nucleotides, the CDR3 is TGCGCCAGCAGCCATAACCGGGACAGCCGAATGATTCAGTACTTC. It yields the protein CASSHNRDSRMIQYF.

Only a few counts were recorded for this clonotype. The chain combines TRBV20-1 with TRBJ2-5; 9 nucleotides agree with TRBD2. CDR1 and CDR2 from the germline V gene are DFQATT and SNEGSKA (reference sequence). The CDR3 contains 14 residues. V trimming: 1 base; J trimming: 5 bases; junction bases outside the gene matches: 5. The CDR3 DNA reads as TGCAGTGCTAGAGGGCGGGAGGGTAGGGAGACCCAGTACTTC. Protein: CSARGREGRETQYF.

The genes are TRBV4-1 and TRBJ2-7; D not resolved. In germline, CDR1 is MGHRA, CDR2 YSYEKL. The ends were cut back, 3 bases at V and 3 bases at J, with 18 bases in the middle. CDR3 length equals 16 residues. This chain's CDR3 is CASSQMAQPSVYEQYF. Written as DNA, the CDR3 is TGCGCCAGCAGCCAGATGGCCCAGCCAAGCGTCTACGAGCAGTACTTC.

This clonotype was counted ten times or more. This sequence joins TRBV7-8 and TRBJ2-7; 10 nucleotides align to TRBD1. Germline V gene data show CDR1 as SGHVS and CDR2 as FQNEAQ. CDR3 size: 15 residues. The trim removed 2 bases at V and 6 bases at J, leaving 7 bases unmatched. This CDR3 is CASSLMDRGASEQYF. The CDR3 region has the DNA TGTGCCAGCAGCTTAATGGACAGGGGGGCCTCCGAGCAGTACTTC. Using reference TRBV7-8 and TRBJ2-7 for the parts outside the CDR3, the full variable domain is GAGVSQSPRYKVAKRGQDVALRCDPISGHVSLFWYQQALGQGPEFLTYFQNEAQLDKSGLPSDRFFAERPEGSVSTLKIQRTQQEDSAVYLCASSLMDRGASEQYFGPGTRLTVT.

This clonotype was counted at least ten times. This chain links TRBV28 with TRBJ2-4, with a weak D call TRBD1 (5 bases). The germline V gene encodes CDR1 MDHEN and CDR2 SYDVKM. This CDR3 is 15 amino acids long. With 6 bases removed from V and 7 bases from J, the gap between germline ends came to 19 bases. CDR3 in amino acids: CASSNGHNPGNIQYF. In DNA, the CDR3 is TGTGCCAGCAGCAATGGACACAACCCCGGGAACATTCAGTACTTC. Full variable domain (outside the CDR3, taken from reference TRBV28 and TRBJ2-4): DVKVTQSSRYLVKRTGEKVFLECVQDMDHENMFWYRQDPGLGLRLIYFSYDVKMKEKGDIPEGYSVSREKKERFSLILESASTNQTSMYLCASSNGHNPGNIQYFGAGTRLSVL.

This clonotype was recorded once. It may be a read error: a sequence one base away is much more abundant. The J gene is TRBJ2-7, the V gene TRBV2; either TRBD1 or TRBD2 may fit D (5 bases each). The CDR3 is 16 residues long. Looked up from germline, CDR1 is SNHLY and CDR2 is FYNNEI. V lost 4 bases and J 6 bases, leaving 22 bases between the germline ends. CDR3 bases: TGTGCCAGCAGTGGAGGATGGGTGGGGACGGAAGCCGAGCAGTACTTC. Protein sequence: CASSGGWVGTEAEQYF.

This clonotype has a count of ten or more. The chain has TRBV6-2 or TRBV6-3 and TRBJ2-7, with TRBD1 matching 10 bases. The CDR3 extends over 19 amino acids. The V and J ends lost 2 bases and 2 bases, in that order; junction bases with no gene match: 15. Germline CDR1 MNHEY, CDR2 SVGEGT. Here the CDR3 reads CASSYPFEPGQGTAYEQYF. The DNA for the CDR3 is TGTGCCAGCAGTTACCCTTTCGAGCCGGGACAGGGGACAGCCTACGAGCAGTACTTC.

This clonotype was seen a handful of times. The chain joins TRBV30 to TRBJ2-5; 10 bases fit TRBD1. Per the germline V gene, CDR1 is GTSNPN and CDR2 is SVGIG (reference sequence). The CDR3 length is 15 residues. Trimming at V came to 2 bases and at J to 5 bases, leaving 8 bases not matched to a gene. CDR3 DNA: TGTGCCTGGAGTAAGGGGGACAGGGGCCGCGAGACCCAGTACTTC. Translating gives CAWSKGDRGRETQYF.

This clonotype was found many times. The genes are TRBV2 and TRBJ2-2; no clear D. This CDR3 spans 15 amino acids. Germline V CDR1 and CDR2: SNHLY, FYNNEI. V lost 3 bases and J 5 bases, leaving 13 bases between the germline ends. For the CDR3, the DNA is TGTGCCAGCAGTGATGAAGGCATTCCGACCGGGGAGCTGTTTTTT. It is translated as CASSDEGIPTGELFF.

The table lists this clonotype with a few counts. A much larger clone is a single base away; this may be a read error. The CDR3 here is CAGSFEGTMYEQFF. The CDR3 DNA follows: TGTGCCGGCAGTTTTGAAGGGACTATGTATGAGCAGTTCTTC. V and J are TRBV28 and TRBJ2-1; 7 bases match TRBD2. CDR3 length: 14 residues. CDR1 is MDHEN and CDR2 is SYDVKM in the germline V gene. Together with reference TRBV28 and TRBJ2-1, the CDR3 gives the full variable domain: DVKVTQSSRYLVKRTGEKVFLECVQDMDHENMFWYRQDPGLGLRLIYFSYDVKMKEKGDIPEGYSVSREKKERFSLILESASTNQTSMYLCAGSFEGTMYEQFFGPGTRLTVL.

This clonotype was detected many times. The V and J genes are TRBV5-1 and TRBJ2-1, with D possibly being TRBD2 (5 bases). CDR1 and CDR2 from the germline V gene are SGHRS and YFSETQ. The CDR3 sequence is 15 residues long. The V gene lost 4 bases and the J gene lost 0 bases, with 11 bases spanning the gap. CDR3 protein: CASSQSGSSYNEQFF. The CDR3 DNA is TGCGCCAGCAGCCAAAGCGGTAGCTCCTACAATGAGCAGTTCTTC.

At least ten counts were recorded for this clonotype. The rearrangement joins TRBV28 to TRBJ1-2; D remains unclear. CDR3 length equals 13 residues. V lost 3 bases to trimming and J lost 8 bases, with 13 bases between them. Germline lookup yields CDR1 MDHEN and CDR2 SYDVKM. CDR3 DNA sequence: TGTGCCAGCAGTTTTTCGGGGATCAAGGGCTACACCTTC. Translating it yields CASSFSGIKGYTF.

This clonotype was observed many times. The rearrangement joins TRBV3-1 to TRBJ1-1, with 9 nucleotides matching TRBD1. CDR1 is LGHDT, CDR2 YNNKEL, per germline (reference sequence). There are 15 residues in the CDR3. V trimming: 2 bases; J trimming: 4 bases; junction bases outside the gene matches: 5. CDR3 nucleotides: TGTGCCAGCAGCCAATCGGACAGGGGCGGCACTGAAGCTTTCTTT. It specifies CASSQSDRGGTEAFF.

At least ten counts were recorded for this clonotype. The chain combines TRBV5-1 with TRBJ2-7; 9 nucleotides align to TRBD2. CDR3 length: 15 amino acids. J gave up 1 base and V 0 bases, and 2 bases lay outside the gene matches. Germline V lookup: CDR1 SGHRS, CDR2 YFSETQ. This CDR3 reads CASSLVAGESYEQYF. The CDR3, as DNA: TGCGCCAGCAGCTTGGTAGCGGGAGAATCCTACGAGCAGTACTTC.

This clonotype was picked up many times. The rearrangement uses TRBV3-1 and TRBJ2-7, with 11 positions matching TRBD2. The CDR3 is 14 residues long. V lost 5 bases, J lost 5 bases, and 5 bases stayed unmatched. Germline assignment: CDR1 LGHDT and CDR2 YNNKEL (reference sequence). CDR3 protein: CASSSTSGSDEQYF. The CDR3 DNA reads TGTGCCAGCAGCTCCACTAGCGGGAGTGACGAGCAGTACTTC.

A remark on this clonotype: A much larger clone is a single base away; this may be a read error. The chain recombines TRBV18 with TRBJ2-7; 13 positions agree with TRBD2. Germline loops: CDR1 KGHSH, CDR2 LQKENI. The CDR3 has 15 residues. V lost 8 bases and J lost 7; bases outside the gene matches: 11. The CDR3 nucleotides are TGTGCCAGCACAGAACTCGGACTAGCGGGAGTTGAGCAGTACTTC. It translates to CASTELGLAGVEQYF.